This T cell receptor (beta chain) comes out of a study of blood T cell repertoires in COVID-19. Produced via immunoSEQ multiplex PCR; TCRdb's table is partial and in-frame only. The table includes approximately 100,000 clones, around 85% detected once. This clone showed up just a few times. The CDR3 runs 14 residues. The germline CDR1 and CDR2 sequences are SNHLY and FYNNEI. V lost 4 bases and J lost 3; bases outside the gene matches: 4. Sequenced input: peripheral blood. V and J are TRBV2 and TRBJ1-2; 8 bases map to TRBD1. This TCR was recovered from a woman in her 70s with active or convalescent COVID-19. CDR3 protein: CASSGGQAYYGYTF. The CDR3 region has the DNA TGTGCCAGCAGTGGGGGACAGGCCTACTATGGCTACACCTTC.